The rows below give T cell receptor beta chains drawn from one sample of a study of shared clonotypes between healthy human individuals. Generated by immunoSEQ multiplex PCR, the TCRdb table keeps only in-frame clones and is missing some. The table shows around 1.1 million clones, with approximately 77% occurring only once. Sequences were obtained from memory CD4+ T cells from PBMCs. The source is a man in his late teens or twenties in good health. Some clones in this sample may be carry-over from other donors' samples. Both conserved end residues are part of each CDR3. A D gene is named only where the DNA matches it firmly. Clone size is shown for a subset of rows, as once, few, many or a class of expanded clone.

j_call: TRBJ1-2; clone_size: -; v_call: TRBV6-5; d_call: -; cdr3_length: 14; cdr3_aa: CASRAHTPPYGYTF; cdr3_nt: TGTGCCAGCAGAGCACATACCCCTCCCTATGGCTACACCTTC
j_call: TRBJ1-5; clone_size: few; v_call: TRBV14; d_call: TRBD1; cdr3_length: 18; cdr3_aa: CASSTNRDRGELWQPQHF; cdr3_nt: TGTGCCAGCAGCACTAACCGGGACAGGGGAGAATTATGGCAGCCCCAGCATTTT
j_call: TRBJ2-1; clone_size: -; v_call: TRBV4-2; d_call: -; cdr3_length: 12; cdr3_aa: CASSQERNSLFF; cdr3_nt: TGTGCCAGCAGCCAAGAGAGGAATAGCCTGTTCTTC
j_call: TRBJ2-3; clone_size: -; v_call: TRBV6-4; d_call: -; cdr3_length: 13; cdr3_aa: CASSAMHGDTQYF; cdr3_nt: TGTGCCAGCAGTGCCATGCATGGAGATACGCAGTATTTT
j_call: TRBJ1-4; clone_size: -; v_call: TRBV2; d_call: -; cdr3_length: 13; cdr3_aa: CASSSDGGGKLFF; cdr3_nt: TGTGCCAGCAGCTCGGACGGGGGTGGAAAACTGTTTTTT
j_call: TRBJ2-6; clone_size: -; v_call: TRBV28; d_call: TRBD1; cdr3_length: 15; cdr3_aa: CASRYTGAGANVLTF; cdr3_nt: TGTGCCAGCAGATATACAGGGGCTGGGGCCAACGTCCTGACTTTC
j_call: TRBJ2-1; clone_size: -; v_call: TRBV10-1; d_call: TRBD1; cdr3_length: 15; cdr3_aa: CASSEGAYSYNEQFF; cdr3_nt: TGCGCCAGCAGCGAGGGGGCCTACTCCTACAATGAGCAGTTCTTC
j_call: TRBJ1-3; clone_size: -; v_call: TRBV7-9; d_call: TRBD1; cdr3_length: 15; cdr3_aa: CASSRGQNSGNTIYF; cdr3_nt: TGTGCCAGCAGCCGGGGACAGAACTCTGGAAACACCATATATTTT
j_call: TRBJ1-2; clone_size: -; v_call: TRBV21-1; d_call: -; cdr3_length: 13; cdr3_aa: CASSIRQACGYTF; cdr3_nt: TGTGCCAGCAGCATAAGACAGGCCTGTGGCTACACCTTC
j_call: TRBJ2-3; clone_size: -; v_call: TRBV9; d_call: -; cdr3_length: 14; cdr3_aa: CASSVVEGGDTQYF; cdr3_nt: TGTGCCAGCAGCGTAGTGGAGGGGGGAGATACGCAGTATTTT
j_call: TRBJ1-2; clone_size: -; v_call: TRBV7-8; d_call: -; cdr3_length: 14; cdr3_aa: CASSLVAANYGYTF; cdr3_nt: TGTGCCAGCAGCTTAGTAGCAGCCAACTATGGCTACACCTTC